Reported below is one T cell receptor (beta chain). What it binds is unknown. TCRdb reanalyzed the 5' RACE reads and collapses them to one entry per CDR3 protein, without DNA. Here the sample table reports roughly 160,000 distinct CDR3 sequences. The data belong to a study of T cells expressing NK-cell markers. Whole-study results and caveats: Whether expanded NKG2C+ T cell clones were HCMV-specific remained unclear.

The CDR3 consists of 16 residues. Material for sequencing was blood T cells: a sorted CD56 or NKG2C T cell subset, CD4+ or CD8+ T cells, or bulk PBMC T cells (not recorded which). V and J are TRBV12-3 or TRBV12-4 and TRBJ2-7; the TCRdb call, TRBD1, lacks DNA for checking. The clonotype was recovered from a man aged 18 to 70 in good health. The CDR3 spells CASSLGGDDLHYEQYF.